The sequence of this TCR beta chain was determined in a study of Ad26.COV2.S vaccination and SARS-CoV-2 variants. Study overall: COV1001, an Ad26.COV2.S trial, supplied this vaccine-arm donor. Each vaccinee took Ad26.COV2.S intramuscularly, once or twice 56 days apart. Study-level findings and limits: Those who received vaccine or placebo ended up with similar non-spike TCR breadth.

From germline, CDR1 is MNHEY and CDR2 SVGEGT. V gave up 6 bases and J gave up 5 bases, with 20 bases separating them. The CDR3 has 16 residues. Only in-frame clones appear in the TCRdb table, and some are missing; sequencing was by immunoSEQ multiplex PCR. This sample has about 460,000 clones; approximately 90% occur once, and the top ten carry about 1.5%. Concerning this clone itself: Its specificity is not known.

Described treatment: some 20 received Ad26.COV2.S at low or high dose, single or two shots; roughly five received placebo; per-sample allocation not given. Repertoires come from day 63 after the first vaccine or placebo injection. Based in Boston, the donor was an adult of 18-55 years. This TCR was recovered from a person aged 18-60 years who received the Ad26.COV2.S COVID-19 vaccine or a placebo. This material consisted of peripheral blood, taken in a trial of Ad26.COV2.S vaccine versus placebo. The chain links TRBV6-2 or TRBV6-3 to TRBJ1-5, with D uncertain. The CDR3 is CASSEELGRGDQPQHF. The CDR3 DNA reads as TGTGCCAGCAGCGAGGAACTTGGACGGGGTGATCAGCCCCAGCATTTT.